The 3 T cell receptor beta chains presented below share a single source sample, sequenced in a study of blood T cell repertoires in COVID-19. TCRdb's table, derived via immunoSEQ multiplex PCR, lists solely in-frame clones and lacks some. The table includes around 94,000 clones, 86% detected once. Input material: peripheral blood. The receptors originated from a man older than 75 with acute or convalescent COVID-19.

The chain joins TRBV14 to TRBJ2-6, with 8 bases lining up with TRBD1. V was clipped by 5 bases and J by 2 bases; unmatched bases: 2. Germline V lookup: CDR1 SGHDN, CDR2 FVKESK. This CDR3 has 15 amino acids. In DNA form, the CDR3 reads TGTGCCAGCAGCTCCAGGGGGCCTGGGGCCAACGTCCTGACTTTC. Translated: CASSSRGPGANVLTF.

CDR3 protein: CASATRGAQPQHF. CDR3 sequence (DNA): TGTGCCAGCGCAACCCGGGGGGCACAGCCCCAGCATTTT. V is TRBV28 and J is TRBJ1-5; the D gene is possibly TRBD1 (6 bases). CDR1 and CDR2 (germline): MDHEN, SYDVKM. CDR3 length: 13 residues. The V end lost 8 bases, the J end lost 7 bases, and 15 bases lay between the germline ends. The full variable domain, its missing parts supplied by reference TRBV28 and TRBJ1-5, is DVKVTQSSRYLVKRTGEKVFLECVQDMDHENMFWYRQDPGLGLRLIYFSYDVKMKEKGDIPEGYSVSREKKERFSLILESASTNQTSMYLCASATRGAQPQHFGDGTRLSIL.

Notes on this clone: A read error may produce the germline difference seen at one junction end. The J gene is TRBJ2-5, the V gene TRBV7-7; tentative D call: TRBD1 (6 bases). Germline CDR1 SSHAT, CDR2 FNYEAQ (reference sequence). This CDR3 region has 13 residues. CDR3 DNA: TGTGCTAGCAGCTTCAGGGGCTCGGAGACCCAGTACTTC. Its protein product is CASSFRGSETQYF. The variable domain in full, with the rest retrieved from reference TRBV7-7 and TRBJ2-5, is GAGVSQSPRYKVTKRGQDVTLRCDPISSHATLYWYQQALGQGPEFLTYFNYEAQPDKSGLPSDRFSAERPEGSISTLTIQRTEQRDSAMYRCASSFRGSETQYFGPGTRLLVL.